What follows is one T cell receptor beta chain and its context. This sample includes further DNA sequences coding for the same CDR3. This entry is derived from a study of shared clonotypes between healthy human individuals. V dropped 3 bases and J dropped 5 bases, with 13 bases sitting between them. This CDR3 region has 14 residues. The germline gives CDR1 MDHEN, CDR2 SYDVKM. As handled by the study authors: For the immunoSEQ data, sequences were junction-only without quality scores, so filtering differed. The protocol was immunoSEQ multiplex PCR, while the TCRdb copy is restricted to in-frame clones and leaves out a portion. The V and J calls and clone size are taken from that table; D and trimming were inferred from the DNA. There are around 720,000 clones in the sample; around four fifths occur only once, and 1.5% to 2% lies in the top ten.

The chain links TRBV28 to TRBJ1-2, with D perhaps TRBD1 (5 bases). The sequence was collected from a woman in her twenties or thirties in good health. The specimen was memory CD4+ T cells sorted from blood. The subset here: CD45RA-negative fraction. The DNA of the CDR3 is TGTGCCAGCAGTTTTGGGGGTGGTGTTTATGGCTACACCTTC. Translating it yields CASSFGGGVYGYTF.